This entry features one T cell receptor beta chain sequence. This clone was seen once. The antigen it binds to is not known. The record has no base qualities; no much larger clone is one base away. These data are taken from a study of T cell responses to AZD1222 COVID-19 vaccine (dated by TCRdb to the early 2020s). Study-wide context: A total of 230 to 250 trial participants underwent TCR sequencing, of whom nearly 210 received two doses of AZD1222 and 26 received two doses of the MenACWY control vaccine. Trial participants were enrolled by age into subgroups of 18-55, 56-69 and 70-plus years, and around 150, 29 and 61 TCR-sequenced participants, respectively, were included in these subgroups.

The CDR3 regions of human TCRbeta chains were subjected to immunosequencing. Per the original workflow: Repertoire TCRs were matched against a reference library of SARS-CoV-2-specific TCRs generated with the MIRA antigen-specificity platform. Breadth meant the fraction of unique TCRs that were SARS-CoV-2-associated, whereas depth meant the fraction of total T cells that were SARS-CoV-2-associated. Using the MIRA data, each spike-specific TCR was mapped to the spike region that the TCR reacts to and placed in a CD4 or CD8 class. Log10-transformed breadth and depth values were compared by one-way ANOVA with Sidak's multiple comparisons tests. TCRdb provides this immuneACCESS table in a form limited to in-frame rearrangements. Some clones are lacking; in checked studies, under half of them reflect an unresolved V gene, and why the rest are absent is not known. D and trimming come from the DNA, and the V and J calls and clone size come from that table. This sample comprises around 130,000 clones, over 85% of them detected only once. Of the sample, about 1.1% is held by the ten largest clones.

Summary of the overall study and its limitations: Reportedly, almost half of the unique spike-specific TCRs recognized epitopes lying outside the regions that are mutated in the B.1.351 and B.1.1.7 variants. Conclusions about previously exposed vaccinees are limited, since just a handful of AZD1222 recipients were seropositive for SARS-CoV-2 at baseline. Because no day 14 peak-response samples were available, repertoires were characterized only after the peak T cell response. The 56-69-year group was small, and its depth increase did not reach significance, likely because of low power. Spike-specific TCR breadth and depth rose significantly after two AZD1222 doses compared with day 0 and with MenACWY recipients. The vaccine-associated CD4 TCRs covered the entire spike protein, and the dominant responses fell in regions 160-218 and 743-854. Most participants were white British and females outnumbered males, and the authors suggested that clonal diversity may have been underestimated.

The sample's time point, from its label and the paper: about 28 days (+/-7) after the second vaccine dose. Because spike-specific TCR depth and breadth did not differ between the two schedules, AZD1222 recipients who got a second dose at roughly 4 weeks were pooled with those who got a second dose at roughly 12 weeks. Vaccinee samples were obtained from the UK trials COV001 and COV002, which included a single-blind randomized controlled phase 2/3 trial of AZD1222 (ChAdOx1 nCoV-19) in healthy adults. For TCRbeta chain sequencing, PBMC samples were collected from trial participants at day 0 and at day 28 after the second dose. V is pruned by 3 bases and J by 7 bases, leaving 4 bases of the junction without a gene match. The CDR3 contains 13 residues, cysteine and phenylalanine counted. Only the CDR3 part of the read is kept: 39 bases, read in frame from the first base. The CDR1 and CDR2 encoded by the germline V gene are SGDLS and YYNGEE.

This chain is built from TRBV9 and TRBJ2-5, with 9 middle bases fitting TRBD1. The sequence came from an adult who received the AZD1222 COVID-19 vaccine. Specimen: peripheral blood, collected 28 days after the second AZD1222 dose. The DNA sequence is TGTGCCAGCAGCGAGGGACAGGGTGGGACCCAGTACTTC. The encoded protein is CASSEGQGGTQYF.